The rows below give T cell receptor beta chains drawn from one sample of a study of cytomegalovirus exposure and HLA in healthy donors. Generated by immunoSEQ multiplex PCR, the TCRdb table keeps only in-frame clones and is missing some. The data hold about 70,000 clones, with 74% observed a single time. The sequenced sample was PBMCs. The receptors here all came from an older woman in good health and CMV-seropositive. The CDR3 runs from the conserved cysteine through the conserved F or W. Each record gives: D gene, clone size, J gene, V gene, CDR3 DNA, CDR3 protein. A D gene is named only where the DNA matches it firmly. Size tells how often a clone was seen (once, few, many) or the class of an expanded clone, and some rows leave it out.

D: TRBD1
size: -
J: TRBJ2-3
V: TRBV7-3
DNA: TGTGCCAGCAGCCCCTCAGGGACAGGGATAAATACGCAGTATTTT
CDR3: CASSPSGTGINTQYF

D: TRBD1
size: -
J: TRBJ1-2
V: TRBV29-1
DNA: TGCAGCGTGAACAGGGGTTCGGGCTACACCTTC
CDR3: CSVNRGSGYTF

D: -
size: few
J: TRBJ1-1
V: TRBV18
DNA: TGTGCCAGCTCACCACCGGGTCGGCGGACTGAAGCTTTCTTT
CDR3: CASSPPGRRTEAFF

D: -
size: -
J: TRBJ1-3
V: TRBV7-9
DNA: TGTGCCGTTCGGAGGGGACTCTCTGGAAACACCATATATTTT
CDR3: CAVRRGLSGNTIYF

D: -
size: -
J: TRBJ2-1
V: TRBV30
DNA: TGTGCCTGGAGTGGGACGACTAGTGAGCAGTTCTTC
CDR3: CAWSGTTSEQFF

D: -
size: -
J: TRBJ2-7
V: TRBV27
DNA: TGTGCCAGCAGTTTATCTTTTAGGGGACTCTCCTACGAGCAGTACTTC
CDR3: CASSLSFRGLSYEQYF

D: -
size: once
J: TRBJ2-7
V: TRBV12-5
DNA: TGTGCTAGTGGTCCGACAGTCTACGAGCAGTACTTC
CDR3: CASGPTVYEQYF

D: -
size: -
J: TRBJ2-5
V: TRBV11-3
DNA: TGTGCCAGCAGCTTAGATTTGCGCCCCTCAGAGACCCAGTACTTC
CDR3: CASSLDLRPSETQYF

D: TRBD2
size: -
J: TRBJ2-7
V: TRBV2
DNA: TGTGCCAGCAGTGGGACTAGCGGGGGGATGGACGAGCAGTACTTC
CDR3: CASSGTSGGMDEQYF

D: -
size: -
J: TRBJ2-3
V: TRBV19
DNA: TGTGCCAGTAGTATGAGGAGACCCACAGATACGCAGTATTTT
CDR3: CASSMRRPTDTQYF

D: TRBD1
size: -
J: TRBJ2-3
V: TRBV9
DNA: TGTGCCAGCAGCGTCGGGACAGTTAGCACAGATACGCAGTATTTT
CDR3: CASSVGTVSTDTQYF

D: -
size: -
J: TRBJ1-1
V: TRBV30
DNA: TGTGCCTGGAGTCCCCGACACTGGAACACTGAAGCTTTCTTT
CDR3: CAWSPRHWNTEAFF

D: TRBD1
size: -
J: TRBJ1-3
V: TRBV5-1
DNA: TGCGCCAGCAGCAACTCGGGACAGGGCACCTCTGGAAACACCATATATTTT
CDR3: CASSNSGQGTSGNTIYF

D: -
size: -
J: TRBJ1-5
V: TRBV27
DNA: TGTGCCAGCAGAGCATACAGCTCCAGCAATCAGCCCCAGCATTTT
CDR3: CASRAYSSSNQPQHF

D: TRBD1
size: -
J: TRBJ2-7
V: TRBV4-2
DNA: TGTGCCAGCAGCCAAGGCGGGACAGGGGGCAGGAGCGAGCAGTACTTC
CDR3: CASSQGGTGGRSEQYF

D: -
size: once
J: TRBJ2-5
V: TRBV5-1
DNA: TGCGCCAGCAGCATTGGGACGGAGGGTCAGGCCCAGTACTTC
CDR3: CASSIGTEGQAQYF

D: -
size: -
J: TRBJ1-5
V: TRBV5-6
DNA: TGTGCCAGCAGCTTGGGTACAGGTCGGAATCAGCCCCAGCATTTT
CDR3: CASSLGTGRNQPQHF

D: TRBD1
size: -
J: TRBJ2-7
V: TRBV7-8
DNA: TGTGCCAGCAGCTCCCGCGGTGGGACAGGGTCCTACGAGCAGTACTTC
CDR3: CASSSRGGTGSYEQYF

D: TRBD2
size: -
J: TRBJ2-5
V: TRBV9
DNA: TGTGCCAGCAGCGCCATGGGACTAGCGGGCAAAGAGACCCAGTACTTC
CDR3: CASSAMGLAGKETQYF

D: -
size: -
J: TRBJ2-1
V: TRBV5-4
DNA: TGTGCCAGCAGCTTGCAGGGGGGAGATGAGCAGTTCTTC
CDR3: CASSLQGGDEQFF

D: TRBD1
size: few
J: TRBJ1-5
V: TRBV9
DNA: TGTGCCAGCAGCCCAGGGACAGGGGGCCAGCCCCAGCATTTT
CDR3: CASSPGTGGQPQHF

D: -
size: few
J: TRBJ2-7
V: TRBV7-7
DNA: TGTGCTAGCAGCTTAGCGCATACAGGCGGCTACGAGCAGTACTTC
CDR3: CASSLAHTGGYEQYF

D: -
size: -
J: TRBJ1-2
V: TRBV10-2
DNA: TGCGCCAGCAGTGAGACAGGTTCGCGTGGCTACACCTTC
CDR3: CASSETGSRGYTF

D: TRBD1
size: -
J: TRBJ2-7
V: TRBV14
DNA: TGTGCCAGCAGCCAAGGACAGGGTCGGTCCTACGAGCAGTACTTC
CDR3: CASSQGQGRSYEQYF

D: -
size: few
J: TRBJ1-4
V: TRBV6-1
DNA: TGTGCCAGCAATTGCAGGTCATCGGGGGATGAAAAACTGTTTTTT
CDR3: CASNCRSSGDEKLFF

D: TRBD1
size: -
J: TRBJ2-5
V: TRBV7-8
DNA: TGTGCCAGCAGCTCCTCCGGACAGGTGTATATCGAAGAGACCCAGTACTTC
CDR3: CASSSSGQVYIEETQYF

D: -
size: -
J: TRBJ2-1
V: TRBV18
DNA: TGTGCCAGCTCACCTGAACTCCACAATGAGCAGTTCTTC
CDR3: CASSPELHNEQFF

D: -
size: -
J: TRBJ1-2
V: TRBV15
DNA: TGTGCCACCAGCAGTTGGTGGGCCCAAGATGGCTACACCTTC
CDR3: CATSSWWAQDGYTF

D: TRBD1
size: -
J: TRBJ1-2
V: TRBV30
DNA: TGTGCCTGGACCCGACAGGGGCATGGCTACACCTTC
CDR3: CAWTRQGHGYTF